A single sample is the source of the 2 T cell receptor beta chains below, sequenced in a study of graft-versus-host responses after intestinal transplantation. Their specific antigens are unknown. Here immunoSEQ multiplex PCR was the method, and the copy in TCRdb shows in-frame clones only, minus some. Here the sample spans over 70,000 clones, around 83% being singletons. The specimen comprised unstimulated CD8+ T cells sorted from spleen or lymph node cells, sampled before intestinal transplant. Source of these receptors: a human donor who received an intestinal transplant.

The V call is TRBV28, the J call TRBJ1-4; D unresolved. There are 17 residues in the CDR3. Germline assignment: CDR1 MDHEN and CDR2 SYDVKM. V lost 0 bases and J 0 bases, leaving 11 bases between the germline ends. CDR3 bases: TGTGCCAGCAGTTTATGGGGCAGACCAACAACTAATGAAAAACTGTTTTTT. Translated, it gives CASSLWGRPTTNEKLFF.

The chain has TRBV4-1 and TRBJ2-7; D is possibly TRBD1 or TRBD2 (5 bases each). This CDR3 is built from 14 residues. Trimming pared 2 bases from V and 2 bases from J, leaving 10 bases between. Germline loops: CDR1 MGHRA, CDR2 YSYEKL. The CDR3 sequence is CASSQTRQPYEQYF. The CDR3 region has the DNA TGCGCCAGCAGCCAAACTAGACAGCCCTACGAGCAGTACTTC.